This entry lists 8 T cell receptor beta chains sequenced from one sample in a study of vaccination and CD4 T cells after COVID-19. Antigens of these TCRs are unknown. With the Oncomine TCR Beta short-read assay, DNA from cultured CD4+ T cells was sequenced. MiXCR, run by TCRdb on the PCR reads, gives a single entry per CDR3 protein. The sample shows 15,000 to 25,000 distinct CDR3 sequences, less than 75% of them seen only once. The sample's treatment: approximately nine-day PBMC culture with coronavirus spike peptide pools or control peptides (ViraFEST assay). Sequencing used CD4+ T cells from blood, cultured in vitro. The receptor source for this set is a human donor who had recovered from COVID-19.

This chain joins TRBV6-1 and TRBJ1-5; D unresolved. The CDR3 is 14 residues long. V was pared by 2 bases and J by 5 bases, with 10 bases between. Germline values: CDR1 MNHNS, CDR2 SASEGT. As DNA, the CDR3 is TGTGCCAGCAGTGAACAGGCTCCCTATCAGCCCCAGCATTTT. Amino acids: CASSEQAPYQPQHF.

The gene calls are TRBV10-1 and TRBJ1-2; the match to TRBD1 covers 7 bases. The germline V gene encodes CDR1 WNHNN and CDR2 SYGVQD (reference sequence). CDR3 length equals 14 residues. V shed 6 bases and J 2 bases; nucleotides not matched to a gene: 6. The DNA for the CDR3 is TGCGCCAGCAGCTCGGACAGGTTCAACTATGGCTACACCTTC. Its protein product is CASSSDRFNYGYTF.

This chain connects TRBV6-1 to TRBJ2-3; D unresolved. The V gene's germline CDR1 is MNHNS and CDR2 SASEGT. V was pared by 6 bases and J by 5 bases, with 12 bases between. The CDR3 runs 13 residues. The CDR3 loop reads CASRERPRDTQYF. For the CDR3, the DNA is TGTGCCAGCAGAGAAAGGCCCCGAGATACGCAGTATTTT.

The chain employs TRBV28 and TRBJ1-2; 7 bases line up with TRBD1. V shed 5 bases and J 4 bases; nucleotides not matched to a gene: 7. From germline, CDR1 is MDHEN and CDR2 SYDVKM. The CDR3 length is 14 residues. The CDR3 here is CASSTPSGGYGYTF. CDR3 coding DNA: TGTGCCAGCAGTACCCCCTCAGGGGGCTATGGCTACACCTTC.

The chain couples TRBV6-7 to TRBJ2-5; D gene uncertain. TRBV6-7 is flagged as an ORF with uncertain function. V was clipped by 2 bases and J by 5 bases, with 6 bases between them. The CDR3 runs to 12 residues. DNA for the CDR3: TGTGCCAGCAGTTACGCCAGGGAGACCCAGTACTTC. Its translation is CASSYARETQYF.

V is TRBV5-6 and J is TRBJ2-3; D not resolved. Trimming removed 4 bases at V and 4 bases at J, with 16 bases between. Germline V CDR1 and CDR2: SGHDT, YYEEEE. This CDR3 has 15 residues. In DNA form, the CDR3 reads TGTGCCAGCAGCCTGGACCCCGCCCCCCCAGATACGCAGTATTTT. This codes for CASSLDPAPPDTQYF.

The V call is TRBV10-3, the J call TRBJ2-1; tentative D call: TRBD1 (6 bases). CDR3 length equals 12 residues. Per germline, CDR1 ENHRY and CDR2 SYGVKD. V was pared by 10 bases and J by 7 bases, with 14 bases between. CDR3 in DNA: TGTGCCACGACAGGTAACGATAATGAGCAGTTCTTC. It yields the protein CATTGNDNEQFF.

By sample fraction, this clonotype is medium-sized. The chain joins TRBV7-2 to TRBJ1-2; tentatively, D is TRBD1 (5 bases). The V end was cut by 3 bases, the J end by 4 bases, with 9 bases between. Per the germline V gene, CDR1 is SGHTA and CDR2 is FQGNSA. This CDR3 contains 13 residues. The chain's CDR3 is CASSLTVTYGYTF. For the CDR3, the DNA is TGTGCCAGCAGCTTGACAGTTACCTATGGCTACACCTTC.